This TCR beta chain was observed in a study of neurological immune-mediated disorders. Study-level points and caveats: The study phylogenetically grouped the repertoires of 18 of 34 multiple sclerosis patients into one related-CDR3 cluster, a possible signature.

In the case of this clonotype: Its antigen remains unidentified.

Sample time point: longitudinal time-point 3. Template-switch 5'RACE cDNA synthesis added a 10-nucleotide unique molecular identifier. MiXCR, run by TCRdb on the 5' RACE reads, gives a single entry per CDR3 protein. The table includes more than 75,000 distinct CDR3 sequences, 4.3% detected once. This clonotype was obtained from a woman aged 55-69 years with multiple sclerosis. The source material was PBMCs.

The CDR3 reads CATRKRGEVNEQFF. CDR3 DNA sequence: TGTGCCACTCGCAAGCGGGGGGAGGTCAATGAGCAGTTCTTC. The J gene is TRBJ2-1, the V gene TRBV6-5; 9 positions match TRBD2. Germline loops: CDR1 MNHEY, CDR2 SVGAGI. There are 14 residues in the CDR3. Unmatched junction bases numbered 10, after V lost 10 bases and J lost 6 bases.